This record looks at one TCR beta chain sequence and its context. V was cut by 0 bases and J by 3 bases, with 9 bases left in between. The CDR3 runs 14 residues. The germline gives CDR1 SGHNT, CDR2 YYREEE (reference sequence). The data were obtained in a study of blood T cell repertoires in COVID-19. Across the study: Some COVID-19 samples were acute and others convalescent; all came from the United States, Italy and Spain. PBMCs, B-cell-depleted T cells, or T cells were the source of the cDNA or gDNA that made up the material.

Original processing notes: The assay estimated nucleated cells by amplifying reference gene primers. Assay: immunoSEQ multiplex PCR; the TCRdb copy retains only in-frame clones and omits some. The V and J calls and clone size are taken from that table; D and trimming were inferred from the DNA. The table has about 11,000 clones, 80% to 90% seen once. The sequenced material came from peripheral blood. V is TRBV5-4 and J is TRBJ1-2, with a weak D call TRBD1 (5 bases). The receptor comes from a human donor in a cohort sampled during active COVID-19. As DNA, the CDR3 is TGTGCCAGCAGCTTGGAAGGCAGGGACTATGGCTACACCTTC. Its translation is CASSLEGRDYGYTF.